One T cell receptor (beta chain) is described in this entry. This entry belongs to a study of early T cells in non-severe SARS-CoV-2 infection. Germline CDR1 SQVTM, CDR2 ANQGSEA. The CDR3 is 12 amino acids. Trimming took 3 bases from V and 2 from J, leaving 7 bases between them. One entry per CDR3 protein results from TCRdb running MiXCR on the 5' RACE reads. The repertoire holds fewer than 85,000 distinct CDR3 sequences, with 11% as singletons. The sequence was obtained from an adult who was a healthcare worker with PCR-confirmed SARS-CoV-2 infection or an uninfected control (not recorded which). This sequence joins TRBV29-1 and TRBJ1-2; D is unresolved. Sequencing used whole blood, obtained at baseline. CDR3 residues: CSVDGGNYGYTF. DNA of the CDR3: TGCAGCGTTGACGGAGGAAACTATGGCTACACCTTC.